Below, one TCR beta chain is given with its context. This sample is drawn from a study of blood T cell repertoires in COVID-19. Study context: Both acute and convalescent COVID-19 samples were obtained from the United States, Italy and Spain. In each case, the material was cDNA or gDNA derived from T cells, B-cell-depleted T cells, or PBMCs.

Study processing details: How many nucleated cells were present was estimated from reference gene primer amplification. This table comes from immunoSEQ multiplex PCR, and its TCRdb copy is limited to in-frame clones, with some not included. V, J and clone size are taken as reported in that table, and D and trimming were inferred from the DNA itself. The sample shows fewer than 250,000 clones, around 90% of them seen only once. The CDR3 consists of 12 residues. Per germline, CDR1 MNHEY and CDR2 SVGEGT. V shed 5 bases and J shed 7 bases, with 9 bases lying between them. The sequencing input was peripheral blood. The receptor comes from a man aged 25-40 years with acute or convalescent COVID-19. The V gene is TRBV6-2 or TRBV6-3, the J gene TRBJ1-3; D is uncertain. CDR3 amino acids: CASSLGGNTIYF. Here the CDR3 DNA reads TGTGCCAGCAGTCTAGGAGGGAACACCATATATTTT.